This section outlines one T cell receptor beta chain sequence together with its context. The data derive from a study of blood T cell repertoires in COVID-19. V lost 1 base, J lost 5 bases, and 21 bases lay in between. This CDR3 is 18 amino acids long. CDR1 is SGHTA and CDR2 is FQGTGA in the germline V gene. Using immunoSEQ multiplex PCR, the repertoire was profiled, and TCRdb retains in-frame clones only, with some absent. The sample has over 80,000 clones, 75% to 85% seen once. This rearrangement joins TRBV7-3 to TRBJ1-5; D is undetermined. Sequenced material: peripheral blood. The TCR comes from a woman in her seventies with acute or convalescent COVID-19. The CDR3 nucleotides read TGTGCCAGCAGCTTAATCCGGGGTACCATTTATAGGGATCAGCCCCAGCATTTT. It codes for CASSLIRGTIYRDQPQHF.